This entry is about one T cell receptor beta chain. In the study's own analysis: Reference gene primer amplification yielded estimated nucleated cell counts. Profiling relied on immunoSEQ multiplex PCR, and the TCRdb table lists in-frame clones only, not all of them. The DNA was the basis for D and trimming; V, J and clone size are from that table. The sample lists some 120,000 clones, 65% to 90% seen once, with 25% to 30% in the top ten. Germline CDR1 and CDR2: MGHRA and YSYEKL. The CDR3 consists of 15 residues. Trimming took 4 bases from V and 3 from J, leaving 16 bases between them. This entry is derived from a study of blood T cell repertoires in COVID-19. Study overall: From the United States, Italy and Spain came samples of acute and convalescent COVID-19. Nucleic acid was either cDNA or gDNA, and it came from T cells, B-cell-depleted T cells, or PBMCs.

This sequence was found in a woman over 75 with acute or convalescent COVID-19. The sample comprised peripheral blood. The chain couples TRBV4-1 to TRBJ2-7; D may be TRBD1 (6 bases). The CDR3 DNA follows: TGCGCCAGCAGCCTCACTTCAGGGGCCATCTACGAGCAGTACTTC. Translated, it gives CASSLTSGAIYEQYF.